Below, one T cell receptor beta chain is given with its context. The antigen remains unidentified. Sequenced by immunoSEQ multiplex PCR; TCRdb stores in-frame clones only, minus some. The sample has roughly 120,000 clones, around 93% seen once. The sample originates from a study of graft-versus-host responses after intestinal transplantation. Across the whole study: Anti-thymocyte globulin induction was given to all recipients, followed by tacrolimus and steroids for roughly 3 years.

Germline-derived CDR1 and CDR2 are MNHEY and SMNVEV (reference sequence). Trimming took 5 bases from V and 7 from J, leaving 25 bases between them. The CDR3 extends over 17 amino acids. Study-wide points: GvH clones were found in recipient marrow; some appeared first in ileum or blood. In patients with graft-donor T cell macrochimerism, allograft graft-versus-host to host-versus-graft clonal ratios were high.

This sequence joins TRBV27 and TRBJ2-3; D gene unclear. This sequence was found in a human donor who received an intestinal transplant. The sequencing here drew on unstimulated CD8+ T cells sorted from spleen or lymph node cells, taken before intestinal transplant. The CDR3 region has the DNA TGTGCCAGCAGTCCCTACCTAGGTAACGCCGCACTTTATACGCAGTATTTT. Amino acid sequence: CASSPYLGNAALYTQYF.